The clone carrying this T cell receptor beta chain was seen a handful of times. Original handling: From reference gene primer amplification, estimates of nucleated cell counts were derived. Assay used: immunoSEQ multiplex PCR; TCRdb lists only in-frame clones, some missing. V, J and clone size reflect that table, while D and trimming were determined from the DNA. The sample holds around 100,000 clones, 69% seen once. This specimen belongs to a study of blood T cell repertoires in COVID-19. The overall study: Sites in the United States, Italy and Spain provided acute and convalescent COVID-19 samples. PBMCs, B-cell-depleted T cells, or T cells were the source of the cDNA or gDNA that made up the material.

The sample taken for sequencing was peripheral blood. The source of this sequence is an elderly man with acute or convalescent COVID-19.

CDR3 in amino acids: CSVTTGTVQNTEAFF. The CDR3 DNA reads TGCAGCGTTACTACCGGGACAGTCCAAAACACTGAAGCTTTCTTT. The rearrangement joins TRBV29-1 to TRBJ1-1; 7 bases fit TRBD1. J was trimmed by 2 bases and V by 5 bases; bases with no gene match: 11. Germline V gene lookup returns CDR1 SQVTM and CDR2 ANQGSEA. The CDR3 spans 15 residues.